Listed below are T cell receptor beta chains from one sample, sequenced in a study of blood T cell repertoires in COVID-19. Clones were read by immunoSEQ multiplex PCR, and TCRdb kept only the in-frame ones, dropping some. The table records about 110,000 clones, approximately 79% of them present only once. Sequenced: peripheral blood. The origin of the receptors is a man in his sixties or seventies with active or convalescent COVID-19. CDR3s include the opening cysteine and the closing phenylalanine or tryptophan. The D gene is left open where the match is weak. The size of a clone is reported for some rows only, either as once, few or many, or as a class for expanded clones.

abundance: NA
v_gene: TRBV5-4
d_gene: TRBD1
j_gene: TRBJ1-2
CDR3aa: CASSPTGSPSNYGYTF
CDR3nt: TGTGCCAGCAGCCCGACAGGGTCGCCTTCTAACTATGGCTACACCTTC

abundance: NA
v_gene: TRBV19
d_gene: TRBD1
j_gene: TRBJ1-4
CDR3aa: CASKRTGGEKLFF
CDR3nt: TGTGCCAGTAAGCGGACAGGGGGAGAAAAACTGTTTTTT

abundance: few
v_gene: TRBV7-9
d_gene: TRBD1
j_gene: TRBJ1-5
CDR3aa: CASSSRGDQPQHF
CDR3nt: TGTGCCAGCAGCTCCAGGGGGGATCAGCCCCAGCATTTT

abundance: NA
v_gene: TRBV29-1
d_gene: NA
j_gene: TRBJ1-1
CDR3aa: CSVRDTEAFF
CDR3nt: TGCAGCGTTCGAGACACTGAAGCTTTCTTT

abundance: once
v_gene: TRBV10-1
d_gene: TRBD1
j_gene: TRBJ1-1
CDR3aa: CASSALGQGAEAFF
CDR3nt: TGCGCCAGCAGTGCCTTAGGACAGGGGGCTGAAGCTTTCTTT

abundance: NA
v_gene: TRBV6-6
d_gene: NA
j_gene: TRBJ1-1
CDR3aa: CASSYQREGAFF
CDR3nt: TGTGCCAGCAGTTACCAAAGGGAGGGAGCTTTCTTT

abundance: NA
v_gene: TRBV6-6
d_gene: TRBD1
j_gene: TRBJ2-7
CDR3aa: CASSSGGRPYEQYF
CDR3nt: TGTGCCAGCAGCTCAGGGGGACGACCCTACGAGCAGTACTTC

abundance: NA
v_gene: TRBV11-1
d_gene: NA
j_gene: TRBJ2-2
CDR3aa: CASTKYKYTGELFF
CDR3nt: TGTGCCAGCACCAAATACAAGTACACCGGGGAGCTGTTTTTT

abundance: NA
v_gene: TRBV9
d_gene: TRBD2
j_gene: TRBJ2-5
CDR3aa: CASSVTPSGGEETQYF
CDR3nt: TGTGCCAGCAGCGTAACCCCTAGCGGGGGGGAAGAGACCCAGTACTTC

abundance: few
v_gene: TRBV28
d_gene: NA
j_gene: TRBJ1-3
CDR3aa: CASTSGGPGHGNTIYF
CDR3nt: TGTGCCAGCACCTCGGGGGGGCCCGGACATGGAAACACCATATATTTT

abundance: NA
v_gene: TRBV4-1
d_gene: TRBD2
j_gene: TRBJ2-1
CDR3aa: CASSQRTSGGAWYNEQFF
CDR3nt: TGCGCCAGCAGCCAACGGACTAGCGGGGGGGCCTGGTACAATGAGCAGTTCTTC

abundance: NA
v_gene: TRBV19
d_gene: TRBD1
j_gene: TRBJ1-1
CDR3aa: CASTGTGEGTEAFF
CDR3nt: TGTGCCAGTACCGGGACAGGGGAGGGCACTGAAGCTTTCTTT

abundance: NA
v_gene: TRBV10-3
d_gene: NA
j_gene: TRBJ2-3
CDR3aa: CAISESNPGFSQYF
CDR3nt: TGTGCCATCAGTGAGTCGAATCCGGGGTTTTCGCAGTATTTT

abundance: NA
v_gene: TRBV12-3/TRBV12-4
d_gene: TRBD1
j_gene: TRBJ1-5
CDR3aa: CASSGQGGQPQHF
CDR3nt: TGTGCCAGCAGTGGACAGGGAGGGCAGCCCCAGCATTTT

abundance: NA
v_gene: TRBV2
d_gene: NA
j_gene: TRBJ1-2
CDR3aa: CASSPLRDNYYGYTF
CDR3nt: TGTGCCAGCAGTCCCCTCCGGGACAACTACTATGGCTACACCTTC

abundance: NA
v_gene: TRBV11-2
d_gene: TRBD1
j_gene: TRBJ1-1
CDR3aa: CASSSLRAKGAKAFF
CDR3nt: TGTGCCAGCAGCTCCCTTAGGGCCAAGGGGGCGAAAGCTTTCTTT

abundance: NA
v_gene: TRBV4-1
d_gene: NA
j_gene: TRBJ2-2
CDR3aa: CASSLGLNTGELFF
CDR3nt: TGCGCCAGCAGCCTGGGACTCAACACCGGGGAGCTGTTTTTT

abundance: few
v_gene: TRBV18
d_gene: NA
j_gene: TRBJ1-5
CDR3aa: CASSPQGSQPQHF
CDR3nt: TGTGCCAGCTCACCTCAGGGATCCCAGCCCCAGCATTTT

abundance: NA
v_gene: TRBV15
d_gene: NA
j_gene: TRBJ1-2
CDR3aa: CATSRATNYGYTF
CDR3nt: TGTGCCACCAGCAGGGCCACAAACTATGGCTACACCTTC

abundance: NA
v_gene: TRBV5-1
d_gene: TRBD2
j_gene: TRBJ2-7
CDR3aa: CPRRGRGAGGPSSYEQYF
CDR3nt: TGCCCCCGCCGGGGGCGGGGGGCGGGAGGGCCGAGCTCCTACGAGCAGTACTTC

abundance: NA
v_gene: TRBV15
d_gene: NA
j_gene: TRBJ1-4
CDR3aa: CATSSGVNEKLFF
CDR3nt: TGTGCCACCAGCAGCGGGGTTAATGAAAAACTGTTTTTT

abundance: NA
v_gene: TRBV7-2
d_gene: NA
j_gene: TRBJ2-4
CDR3aa: CASSLRAALAKNIQYF
CDR3nt: TGTGCCAGCAGCTTGCGGGCAGCTCTAGCCAAAAACATTCAGTACTTC

abundance: NA
v_gene: TRBV24-1
d_gene: NA
j_gene: TRBJ2-6
CDR3aa: CATSDGDSGANVLTF
CDR3nt: TGTGCCACCAGTGACGGTGACTCTGGGGCCAACGTCCTGACTTTC

abundance: NA
v_gene: TRBV2
d_gene: TRBD1
j_gene: TRBJ1-1
CDR3aa: CASTKDRGYEAFF
CDR3nt: TGTGCCAGCACTAAAGACAGGGGATATGAAGCTTTCTTT

abundance: NA
v_gene: TRBV7-3
d_gene: TRBD1
j_gene: TRBJ1-2
CDR3aa: CASSAQGGYGYTF
CDR3nt: TGTGCCAGCAGCGCACAGGGGGGCTATGGCTACACCTTC

abundance: NA
v_gene: TRBV7-9
d_gene: NA
j_gene: TRBJ1-6
CDR3aa: CASSFTDSPLHF
CDR3nt: TGTGCCAGCAGCTTTACAGATTCACCCCTCCACTTT

abundance: NA
v_gene: TRBV10-2
d_gene: NA
j_gene: TRBJ2-7
CDR3aa: CASSGTFYEQYF
CDR3nt: TGCGCCAGCAGTGGGACATTCTACGAGCAGTACTTC

abundance: NA
v_gene: TRBV6-5
d_gene: TRBD1
j_gene: TRBJ1-2
CDR3aa: CASPNGTGPWYGYTF
CDR3nt: TGTGCCAGCCCGAACGGGACAGGGCCGTGGTATGGCTACACCTTC

abundance: NA
v_gene: TRBV3-1/TRBV3-2
d_gene: TRBD1
j_gene: TRBJ1-4
CDR3aa: CASSRLGTAQGGRKLFF
CDR3nt: TGTGCCAGCAGCCGGTTAGGGACAGCCCAGGGGGGAAGAAAACTGTTTTTT

abundance: NA
v_gene: TRBV19
d_gene: TRBD1
j_gene: TRBJ1-3
CDR3aa: CASSNRGIYGNTIYF
CDR3nt: TGTGCCAGTAGCAACAGGGGTATTTACGGAAACACCATATATTTT

abundance: NA
v_gene: TRBV28
d_gene: NA
j_gene: TRBJ2-6
CDR3aa: CATLKSSGANVLTF
CDR3nt: TGTGCCACACTTAAATCCTCTGGGGCCAACGTCCTGACTTTC

abundance: NA
v_gene: TRBV12-5
d_gene: NA
j_gene: TRBJ2-5
CDR3aa: CASGYNGGETQYF
CDR3nt: TGTGCTAGTGGCTATAACGGGGGAGAGACCCAGTACTTC

abundance: NA
v_gene: TRBV6-2/TRBV6-3
d_gene: NA
j_gene: TRBJ2-2
CDR3aa: CASSYDGQGTGELFF
CDR3nt: TGTGCCAGCAGTTACGATGGGCAGGGCACCGGGGAGCTGTTTTTT

abundance: NA
v_gene: TRBV2
d_gene: TRBD1
j_gene: TRBJ1-6
CDR3aa: CASSGDRGFSPLHF
CDR3nt: TGTGCCAGCAGCGGGGACAGGGGATTTTCACCCCTCCACTTT

abundance: NA
v_gene: TRBV27
d_gene: TRBD1
j_gene: TRBJ1-6
CDR3aa: CASTPSRPGQYNSPLHF
CDR3nt: TGTGCCAGCACCCCCTCCCGCCCGGGACAGTATAATTCACCCCTCCACTTT

abundance: NA
v_gene: TRBV13
d_gene: NA
j_gene: TRBJ2-7
CDR3aa: CASSLGVQGAYEQYF
CDR3nt: TGTGCCAGCAGCTTAGGAGTTCAGGGCGCGTACGAGCAGTACTTC

abundance: once
v_gene: TRBV24-1
d_gene: TRBD2
j_gene: TRBJ2-3
CDR3aa: CATRTSGGTDTQYF
CDR3nt: TGTGCCACACGGACTAGCGGGGGCACAGATACGCAGTATTTT

abundance: NA
v_gene: TRBV11-2
d_gene: TRBD2
j_gene: TRBJ2-5
CDR3aa: CASSLGLAGAAFQETQYF
CDR3nt: TGTGCCAGCAGCTTAGGGCTAGCGGGGGCCGCCTTCCAAGAGACCCAGTACTTC

abundance: few
v_gene: TRBV11-2
d_gene: NA
j_gene: TRBJ2-3
CDR3aa: CASSLPMGALNTQYF
CDR3nt: TGTGCCAGCAGCTTGCCCATGGGGGCGCTGAATACGCAGTATTTT

abundance: NA
v_gene: TRBV27
d_gene: NA
j_gene: TRBJ2-3
CDR3aa: CASSFSQRTLYTDTQYF
CDR3nt: TGTGCCAGCAGTTTCTCCCAGCGGACGCTGTACACAGATACGCAGTATTTT

abundance: NA
v_gene: TRBV9
d_gene: TRBD2
j_gene: TRBJ2-3
CDR3aa: CASSTPLAGAADTQYF
CDR3nt: TGTGCCAGCAGCACACCTCTAGCGGGAGCGGCAGATACGCAGTATTTT

abundance: NA
v_gene: TRBV19
d_gene: TRBD2
j_gene: TRBJ2-3
CDR3aa: CASSTTSARSDTQYF
CDR3nt: TGTGCCAGTAGTACAACTAGCGCCCGTAGCGATACGCAGTATTTT

abundance: NA
v_gene: TRBV30
d_gene: NA
j_gene: TRBJ1-2
CDR3aa: CAWTGQENYGYTF
CDR3nt: TGTGCCTGGACAGGGCAGGAGAACTATGGCTACACCTTC

abundance: few
v_gene: TRBV10-3
d_gene: TRBD1
j_gene: TRBJ1-6
CDR3aa: CAISSPGQGYSPLHF
CDR3nt: TGTGCCATCTCATCGCCGGGACAGGGTTATTCACCCCTCCACTTT

abundance: NA
v_gene: TRBV5-1
d_gene: TRBD1
j_gene: TRBJ1-1
CDR3aa: CASSWGTGGTEAFF
CDR3nt: TGCGCCAGCAGCTGGGGGACAGGGGGAACTGAAGCTTTCTTT

abundance: NA
v_gene: TRBV18
d_gene: TRBD2
j_gene: TRBJ2-1
CDR3aa: CASLTGTSGRYEQFF
CDR3nt: TGTGCCAGCTTGACGGGGACTAGCGGGAGATATGAGCAGTTCTTC

abundance: few
v_gene: TRBV7-2
d_gene: NA
j_gene: TRBJ2-7
CDR3aa: CASSSDRPFSYEQYF
CDR3nt: TGTGCCAGCAGCAGTGACAGGCCGTTCTCCTACGAGCAGTACTTC

abundance: few
v_gene: TRBV30
d_gene: NA
j_gene: TRBJ2-7
CDR3aa: CAWTQGDTSYEQYF
CDR3nt: TGTGCCTGGACCCAAGGGGACACATCCTACGAGCAGTACTTC

abundance: few
v_gene: TRBV6-6
d_gene: TRBD1
j_gene: TRBJ1-1
CDR3aa: CASSSGGNTEAFF
CDR3nt: TGTGCCAGCAGTTCAGGGGGGAACACTGAAGCTTTCTTT

abundance: NA
v_gene: TRBV4-1
d_gene: NA
j_gene: TRBJ1-1
CDR3aa: CASSQTRLNTEAFF
CDR3nt: TGCGCCAGCAGCCAAACGCGGTTGAACACTGAAGCTTTCTTT

abundance: NA
v_gene: TRBV6-5
d_gene: NA
j_gene: TRBJ1-1
CDR3aa: CASSEHMNTEAFF
CDR3nt: TGTGCCAGCTCCGAACACATGAACACTGAAGCTTTCTTT

abundance: NA
v_gene: TRBV5-5
d_gene: TRBD1
j_gene: TRBJ1-6
CDR3aa: CASSLGRGLSPLHF
CDR3nt: TGTGCCAGCAGCTTGGGCAGGGGGCTTTCACCCCTCCACTTT

abundance: NA
v_gene: TRBV3-1/TRBV3-2
d_gene: TRBD2
j_gene: TRBJ2-1
CDR3aa: CASSQESGRALGQFF
CDR3nt: TGTGCCAGCAGCCAAGAAAGCGGGAGGGCCCTCGGACAGTTCTTC

abundance: NA
v_gene: TRBV7-3
d_gene: TRBD2
j_gene: TRBJ2-2
CDR3aa: CASSSGLAYTGELFF
CDR3nt: TGTGCCAGCAGCTCTGGACTAGCGTACACCGGGGAGCTGTTTTTT

abundance: NA
v_gene: TRBV3-1/TRBV3-2
d_gene: TRBD2
j_gene: TRBJ2-3
CDR3aa: CASSQEGLAGGTDTQYF
CDR3nt: TGTGCCAGCAGCCAGGAAGGACTAGCGGGGGGGACAGATACGCAGTATTTT

abundance: NA
v_gene: TRBV6-5
d_gene: NA
j_gene: TRBJ2-3
CDR3aa: CASSYQRGTDTQYF
CDR3nt: TGTGCCAGCAGTTACCAGCGAGGCACAGATACGCAGTATTTT

abundance: NA
v_gene: TRBV6-2/TRBV6-3
d_gene: TRBD1
j_gene: TRBJ1-1
CDR3aa: CASSYGNRGTEAFF
CDR3nt: TGTGCCAGCAGTTACGGGAACAGGGGAACTGAAGCTTTCTTT

abundance: NA
v_gene: TRBV27
d_gene: TRBD1
j_gene: TRBJ2-7
CDR3aa: CASKQDRLHSYEQYF
CDR3nt: TGTGCCAGCAAACAGGACAGGTTGCACTCCTACGAGCAGTACTTC